The next 28 T cell receptor beta chains were all read from a single sample in a study of blood T cell repertoires in COVID-19. TCRdb keeps only in-frame clones here, not all; method: immunoSEQ multiplex PCR. This repertoire shows roughly 43,000 clones, roughly 91% found once; its top ten account for nearly 5%. The sequenced sample consisted of peripheral blood. The origin of the receptors is a human donor in a cohort sampled during active COVID-19.

V usage is TRBV27 and J usage is TRBJ2-4; D may be TRBD2 (7 bases). Per the germline V gene, CDR1 is MNHEY and CDR2 is SMNVEV (reference sequence). Trimming left V 8 bases short and J 0 bases short, with 14 bases between. There are 15 residues in the CDR3. CDR3 region: CASSRGALAKNIQYF. The DNA of the CDR3 is TGTGCCAGCTCTCGGGGGGCCCTAGCCAAAAACATTCAGTACTTC.

This rearrangement joins TRBV24-1 to TRBJ2-1; 7 bases are a match to TRBD2. This CDR3 comprises 16 residues. Trimming removed 4 bases from V and 2 bases from J; junction bases left unmatched: 7. Germline values: CDR1 KGHDR, CDR2 SFDVKD. CDR3 sequence (DNA): TGTGCCACCAGTGACAGCGCGGGAGCCCCCTACAATGAGCAGTTCTTC. It is translated as CATSDSAGAPYNEQFF.

The rearrangement uses TRBV19 and TRBJ1-5; D unclear. Germline CDR1 and CDR2: LNHDA and SQIVND (reference sequence). This CDR3 contains 18 residues. The V gene lost 4 bases and the J gene lost 0 bases, with 19 bases spanning the gap. In nucleotides, the CDR3 is TGTGCCAGTAGTACGTCCCGCGGGAGAGGTGATAGCAATCAGCCCCAGCATTTT. Its translation: CASSTSRGRGDSNQPQHF.

CDR3: CASGSGLAGEQYF. CDR3 sequence (DNA): TGTGCTAGTGGCTCCGGACTAGCAGGCGAGCAGTACTTC. J is TRBJ2-7 and V is TRBV12-5; 8 bases are shared with TRBD2. Trimming at V came to 6 bases and at J to 6 bases, leaving 7 bases not matched to a gene. The CDR3 length is 13 residues. Germline V CDR1 and CDR2: LGHNT, FRNRAP.

This chain joins TRBV7-9 and TRBJ1-3, with D maybe TRBD1 (5 bases). Germline V gene lookup returns CDR1 SEHNR and CDR2 FQNEAQ (reference sequence). Trimming took 1 base from V and 0 from J, leaving 7 bases between them. The CDR3 has 15 amino acids. CDR3 residues: CASSLEGLSGNTIYF. The CDR3 DNA is TGTGCCAGCAGCTTAGAGGGGCTCTCTGGAAACACCATATATTTT.

CDR3 bases: TGTGCCAGCAGTGAAGGGCAGGGGTCGTATCAGCCCCAGCATTTT. Its protein is CASSEGQGSYQPQHF. The chain uses TRBV6-1 and TRBJ1-5, with D possibly being TRBD1 (6 bases). This CDR3 has 15 residues. Trimming removed 1 base from V and 5 bases from J, with 12 bases in between. Germline lookup yields CDR1 MNHNS and CDR2 SASEGT.

The V gene is TRBV24-1, the J gene TRBJ2-5; 10 positions match TRBD2. With V trimmed by 5 bases and J by 5 bases, 7 bases remained unmatched. Germline V gene lookup returns CDR1 KGHDR and CDR2 SFDVKD. This CDR3 spans 15 amino acids. The CDR3 is CATSVGLAGVETQYF. CDR3 coding DNA: TGTGCCACCAGTGTAGGGCTAGCGGGAGTCGAGACCCAGTACTTC.

The V gene is TRBV27, the J gene TRBJ2-7, with D tentatively TRBD2 (5 bases). The V end lost 1 base, the J end lost 4 bases, and 14 bases lay between the germline ends. The CDR3 spans 15 residues. Per the germline V gene, CDR1 is MNHEY and CDR2 is SMNVEV (reference sequence). The CDR3 nucleotides read TGTGCCAGCAGTTTATTCGGCCCCCCGGGGTACGAGCAGTACTTC. Translation: CASSLFGPPGYEQYF.

V usage is TRBV18 and J usage is TRBJ1-2; D unclear. With 3 bases removed from V and 2 bases from J, the gap between germline ends came to 7 bases. There are 13 residues in the CDR3. Germline-derived CDR1 and CDR2 are KGHSH and LQKENI. The CDR3 bases are TGTGCCAGCTCACCCTCAGAAAACTATGGCTACACCTTC. This gives the protein CASSPSENYGYTF.

The chain has TRBV2 and TRBJ1-1; D not certain. There are 12 residues in the CDR3. CDR1 SNHLY and CDR2 FYNNEI come from the germline V gene. Trimming took 6 bases from V and 1 from J, leaving 6 bases between them. The CDR3 protein is CASRYRNTEAFF. The CDR3 nucleotides read TGTGCCAGCAGGTACAGGAACACTGAAGCTTTCTTT.

In DNA, the CDR3 is TGTGCCAGCAGCTCAACCGGGACTTCCAATTCACCCCTCCACTTT. Residues: CASSSTGTSNSPLHF. J is TRBJ1-6 and V is TRBV11-2; weak D call: TRBD1 (5 bases). CDR1 is SGHAT, CDR2 FQNNGV, per germline. There are 15 residues in the CDR3. The V end was cut by 4 bases, the J end by 7 bases, with 14 bases between.

The rearrangement links TRBV11-1 to TRBJ2-1; D perhaps matches TRBD2 (6 bases). CDR3 size: 16 residues. Per the germline V gene, CDR1 is SGHAT and CDR2 is FQDESV (reference sequence). V was pared by 0 bases and J by 5 bases, with 14 bases between. The CDR3 sequence is CASSLAVGSNNNEQFF. In nucleotides, the CDR3 is TGTGCCAGCAGCTTAGCAGTCGGGAGTAACAACAATGAGCAGTTCTTC.

The CDR3 bases are TGTGCCAGCAGCCATAGGGGGCAGGTCGCTGGAAACACCATATATTTT. Protein: CASSHRGQVAGNTIYF. This chain joins TRBV3-1 (or the pseudogene TRBV3-2) and TRBJ1-3; the match to TRBD1 covers 7 bases. J was trimmed by 2 bases and V by 3 bases; bases with no gene match: 7. The CDR3 sequence is 16 residues long. Germline CDR1 reads LGHDT; CDR2 reads YNNKEL (reference sequence).

This clone was detected once. The CDR3: CASSPMTGAFSYEQYF. The CDR3 nucleotides are TGTGCCAGCAGCCCAATGACAGGGGCCTTCTCCTACGAGCAGTACTTC. The gene calls are TRBV14 and TRBJ2-7, with 8 bases lining up with TRBD1. The CDR3 runs to 16 residues. Per the germline V gene, CDR1 is SGHDN and CDR2 is FVKESK. The V and J ends lost 4 bases and 0 bases, in that order; junction bases with no gene match: 8.

The rearrangement joins TRBV3-1 (or the pseudogene TRBV3-2) to TRBJ2-5; D may be TRBD1 (5 bases). The CDR3 consists of 16 residues. Germline V gene lookup returns CDR1 LGHDT and CDR2 YNNKEL (reference sequence). The germline V and J ends were trimmed by 0 bases and 5 bases, with 16 bases remaining between them. DNA of the CDR3: TGTGCCAGCAGCCAAGAACGGGTCGGACATATGGAGACCCAGTACTTC. Translation gives CASSQERVGHMETQYF.

The CDR3: CASSESAATTEAFF. In DNA form, the CDR3 reads TGTGCCAGCAGCGAGAGTGCAGCGACCACTGAAGCTTTCTTT. The rearrangement uses TRBV7-2 and TRBJ1-1; D is undetermined. V was shortened by 5 bases and J by 4 bases, with 14 bases between the two germline ends. The length of the CDR3 is 14 residues. Germline lookup yields CDR1 SGHTA and CDR2 FQGNSA.

V is TRBV11-3 and J is TRBJ2-2, with TRBD2 identical over 14 bases. CDR3 length: 17 residues. Germline CDR1 SGHNT, CDR2 YENEEA. After removal of 3 bases from V and 7 bases from J, the junction contained 7 bases not matched to a gene. DNA of the CDR3: TGTGCCAGCAGCTTCCGACTAGCGGGAGGGCCACACGGGGAGCTGTTTTTT. Translated: CASSFRLAGGPHGELFF.

The V call is TRBV10-2, the J call TRBJ2-7; D might be TRBD2 (6 bases). V lost 4 bases to trimming and J lost 0 bases, with 10 bases between them. In germline, CDR1 is WSHSY, CDR2 SAAADI. This CDR3 is built from 14 residues. DNA of the CDR3: TGCGCCAGCAGTGTACACGGGAGCTCCTACGAGCAGTACTTC. This encodes CASSVHGSSYEQYF.

The V gene is TRBV18, the J gene TRBJ1-2, with 9 bases identical to TRBD1. The V and J ends lost 8 bases and 3 bases, in that order; junction bases with no gene match: 7. The CDR3 is 14 residues long. In germline, CDR1 is KGHSH, CDR2 LQKENI. In DNA form, the CDR3 reads TGTGCCAGCCGTCCCGGGACAGGGCACTATGGCTACACCTTC. Its translation: CASRPGTGHYGYTF.

The CDR3 protein is CASNRDFQETQYF. CDR3 sequence (DNA): TGTGCCTCCAACCGGGACTTCCAAGAGACCCAGTACTTC. V usage is TRBV10-3 and J usage is TRBJ2-5; the D gene is possibly TRBD2 (6 bases). Per the germline V gene, CDR1 is ENHRY and CDR2 is SYGVKD. Trimming took off 11 bases at V and 1 base at J, with 14 bases between the two ends. This CDR3 has 13 residues.

The DNA of the CDR3 is TGTGCCAGCAGCCCTAGGGACCGCGGACTAGCAGTAGTCACTAGCACAGATACGCAGTATTTT. This gives the protein CASSPRDRGLAVVTSTDTQYF. V gene TRBV16 combines with J gene TRBJ2-3; 8 bases are shared with TRBD2. Trimming took 4 bases from V and 0 from J; bases not matched to a gene: 21. Germline CDR1 and CDR2: KGHSY and FQNENV. This CDR3 has 21 residues. Combining the CDR3 with reference TRBV16 and TRBJ2-3 gives the whole variable domain GEEVAQTPKHLVRGEGQKAKLYCAPIKGHSYVFWYQQVLKNEFKFLISFQNENVFDETGMPKERFSAKCLPNSPCSLEIQATKLEDSAVYFCASSPRDRGLAVVTSTDTQYFGPGTRLTVL.

This clone was counted once. The chain links TRBV5-5 to TRBJ1-5; 7 bases are shared with TRBD1. In germline, CDR1 is SGHKS, CDR2 YYEKEE (reference sequence). J lost 0 bases, V lost 1 base, and 1 base had no gene match. The CDR3 is 15 residues long. This chain's CDR3 is CASSLTGDSNQPQHF. The DNA for the CDR3 is TGTGCCAGCAGCTTGACAGGGGATAGCAATCAGCCCCAGCATTTT.

The CDR3 region is CASSLSGGLGYEQYF. In DNA, the CDR3 is TGTGCCAGCAGCTTAAGCGGAGGACTGGGCTATGAGCAGTACTTC. V and J are TRBV7-3 and TRBJ2-7; D perhaps matches TRBD2 (5 bases). V lost 1 base, J lost 7 bases, and 17 bases lay in between. The CDR3 loop spans 15 amino acids. CDR1 and CDR2 from the germline V gene are SGHTA and FQGTGA.

This clone has just a few counts. The CDR3 loop reads CASSTSRGNTEAFF. Here the CDR3 DNA reads TGCGCCAGCAGCACCTCCAGGGGGAACACTGAAGCTTTCTTT. The V call is TRBV4-1, the J call TRBJ1-1, with a possible D match to TRBD1 (6 bases). V lost 5 bases and J lost 1, with 11 bases in between. The germline V gene has CDR1 MGHRA and CDR2 YSYEKL. This CDR3 region has 14 residues.

This chain joins TRBV19 and TRBJ2-7; TRBD2 agrees at 8 bases. The germline gives CDR1 LNHDA, CDR2 SQIVND (reference sequence). CDR3 size: 17 residues. Trimming took 3 bases from V and 0 from J; bases not matched to a gene: 10. CDR3 sequence: CASSIATSDTSSYEQYF. The CDR3, as DNA: TGTGCCAGTAGTATCGCGACTAGCGACACGTCCTCCTACGAGCAGTACTTC.

This clone was observed once. The chain links TRBV7-9 to TRBJ2-3; a possible D gene is TRBD2 (6 bases). Between the trimmed V and J ends, which lost 2 bases and 0 bases, there was a span of 15 bases. The CDR3 sequence is 17 residues long. CDR1 and CDR2 from the germline V gene are SEHNR and FQNEAQ (reference sequence). DNA of the CDR3: TGTGCCAGCAGCTTACTTGGGATTGCGGGAAGCACAGATACGCAGTATTTT. Translated: CASSLLGIAGSTDTQYF.

CDR3 protein: CASSISSGNTGELFF. The CDR3 nucleotides are TGTGCCAGTAGTATTAGTAGCGGTAACACCGGGGAGCTGTTTTTT. The rearrangement uses TRBV19 and TRBJ2-2; tentatively, D is TRBD2 (6 bases). The CDR3 extends over 15 amino acids. In germline, CDR1 is LNHDA, CDR2 SQIVND (reference sequence). V lost 3 bases, J lost 2 bases, and 10 bases lay in between.

This clone occurred once. The genes are TRBV11-3 and TRBJ2-7; D is uncertain. With 4 bases removed from V and 0 bases from J, the gap between germline ends came to 7 bases. The germline V gene has CDR1 SGHNT and CDR2 YENEEA. The CDR3 loop spans 13 amino acids. CDR3 in DNA: TGTGCCAGCAGCTCTATGAGCTCCTACGAGCAGTACTTC. Protein product: CASSSMSSYEQYF.